This paragraph reports one T cell receptor (beta chain). Per the study methods: Cell counts per sample came from amplifying reference gene primers. Repertoires were generated with immunoSEQ multiplex PCR, while TCRdb's copy carries only in-frame clones and drops some. V and J calls and clone size are copied from that table; D and trimming were computed from the DNA. The table has around 200,000 clones, 70% to 90% seen once. This record belongs to a study of blood T cell repertoires in COVID-19. The overall study: COVID-19 samples collected from the United States, Italy and Spain covered acute and convalescent phases.

CDR1 SGHTA and CDR2 FQGTGA come from the germline V gene. The junction had 9 bases not matched to a gene; V was cut back by 7 bases and J by 0 bases. The CDR3 runs 17 residues. J is TRBJ2-6 and V is TRBV7-3, with 7 bases matching TRBD1. Sequences were obtained from peripheral blood. This sequence was found in a human donor with active or convalescent COVID-19. The donor label of this sample is uncertain. For the CDR3, the DNA is TGTGCCAGCACCAGGGACAGCTATCCCTCTGGGGCCAACGTCCTGACTTTC. Its protein is CASTRDSYPSGANVLTF.